This record concerns one T cell receptor (beta chain) sequence. This receptor's antigen is unknown. No base-level quality is on record; no much larger clone is a single base apart. A second Seattle source provided samples from volunteer blood donors who had recovered from COVID-19. The collaborating institutions used their own protocols to collect whole blood in K2EDTA tubes. For TCRbeta analysis, collaborator samples were shipped as frozen whole blood, as isolated PBMCs, or as DNA extracted from either sample type. The data stem from a study of blood T cell repertoires in COVID-19 (dated by TCRdb to 2018 to 2021). Concerning the study at large: Collaborator samples came from the United States, Italy and Spain and covered acute and convalescent phases of COVID-19. The prospective study material was composed of cDNA or gDNA derived from T cells, B-cell-depleted T cells, or PBMCs. Subjects who had been exposed to COVID-19, were actively infected with it, or had recovered from it provided the deeply sampled blood TCRbeta repertoires that made up the dataset. The repertoires were released in a freely available public database meant as a resource for research on the immune response to SARS-CoV-2. The samples were drawn from two sources: the first 160 participants of the ongoing ImmuneRACE study, and 1,254 subjects contributed by 6 global collaborators. Nearly every sample came with metadata listing a de-identified subject ID, COVID-19 status, age in years and sex. HLA class I and class II types, where available, came from metadata supplied by the sample provider rather than from assay-based typing. The study at large found these results: Clinical and demographic metadata were provided uncurated, with the amount varying by source and participant.

The immunoSEQ Assay, a bias-controlled multiplex PCR, was used to amplify TCRbeta CDR3 regions from genomic DNA. The paper's processing steps were these. Within the assay, amplification of reference gene primers was used to estimate how many nucleated cells each sample contained. To quantify the absolute abundance of each unique TCRbeta CDR3 rearrangement, sequence reads were collapsed and filtered. For each sample, productive Simpson clonality was calculated as the square root of Simpson's diversity index over productive rearrangements. TCRdb obtained this table from immuneACCESS and retained in-frame rearrangements with V and J assigned. These tables miss some clones; where compared with another copy, unresolved V genes account for less than half of the shortfall, and the remainder is unexplained. For V, J and clone size, that table is used; D and trimming come from the DNA. Within this sample are 200,000 to 300,000 clones, with 88% of them counted one time only. Clones ranked in the top ten supply approximately 4.3% of the sample.

The CDR3 spans 17 residues, from the cysteine through the phenylalanine. Only the CDR3 DNA stays, 51 bases, in frame from base 1. The V end gives up 5 bases and the J end 1 base, leaving 7 bases in the junction not matched to a gene. For CDR1 and CDR2, the germline V gene lists SGHVS and FNYEAQ. The TCR originated in a man in his 60s who had recovered from COVID-19. The sequencing sample was made of peripheral blood. The receptor chain draws on TRBV7-6 and TRBJ2-7; 14 central bases correspond to TRBD2. CDR3 region: CASSLRLAGGPSYEQYF. The bases read TGTGCCAGCAGCCTAAGACTAGCGGGGGGGCCTTCCTACGAGCAGTACTTC.